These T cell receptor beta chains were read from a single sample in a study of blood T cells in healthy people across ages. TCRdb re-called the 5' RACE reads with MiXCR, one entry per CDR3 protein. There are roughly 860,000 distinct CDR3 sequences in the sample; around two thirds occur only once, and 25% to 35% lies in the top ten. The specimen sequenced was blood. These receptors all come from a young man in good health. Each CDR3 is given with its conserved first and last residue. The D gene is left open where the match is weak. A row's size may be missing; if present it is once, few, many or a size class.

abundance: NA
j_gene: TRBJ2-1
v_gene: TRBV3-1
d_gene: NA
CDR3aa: CASSPTFSNEQFF
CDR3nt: TGTGCCAGCAGCCCCACGTTTAGTAATGAGCAGTTCTTC

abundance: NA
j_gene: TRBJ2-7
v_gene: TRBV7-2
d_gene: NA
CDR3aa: CASSLALGLRNAEQYF
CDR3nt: TGTGCCAGCAGCTTAGCCCTGGGACTCCGAAACGCCGAGCAGTACTTC

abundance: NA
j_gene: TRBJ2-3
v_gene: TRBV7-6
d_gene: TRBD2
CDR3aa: CASQAARGGRTDTQYF
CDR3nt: TGTGCCAGCCAGGCGGCCCGGGGGGGCCGCACAGATACGCAGTATTTT

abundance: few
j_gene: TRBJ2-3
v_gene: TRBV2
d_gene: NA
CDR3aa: CASRLTTSVTDTQYF
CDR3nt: TGTGCCAGCAGGCTCACGACTTCCGTCACAGATACGCAGTATTTT

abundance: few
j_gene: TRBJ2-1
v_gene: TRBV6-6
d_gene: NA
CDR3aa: CASSLAEGDNEQFF
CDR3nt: TGTGCCAGCAGTCTAGCCGAGGGGGACAATGAGCAGTTCTTC

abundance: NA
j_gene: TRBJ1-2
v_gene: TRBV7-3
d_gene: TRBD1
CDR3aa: CASSLTRDRDGYTF
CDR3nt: TGTGCCAGCAGCTTAACTAGAGACAGGGATGGCTACACCTTC

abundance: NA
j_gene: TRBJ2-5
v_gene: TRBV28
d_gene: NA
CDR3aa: CASSPSWGQETQYF
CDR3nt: TGTGCCAGCAGTCCCTCTTGGGGCCAAGAGACCCAGTACTTC

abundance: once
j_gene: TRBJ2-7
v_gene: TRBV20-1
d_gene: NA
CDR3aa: CSARIGVSYEQYF
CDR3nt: TGCAGTGCTAGAATCGGGGTCTCCTACGAGCAGTACTTC

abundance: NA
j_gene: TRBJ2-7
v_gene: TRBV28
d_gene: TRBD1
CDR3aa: CASSPPRQGSYEQYF
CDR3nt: TGTGCCAGCAGTCCCCCCCGACAGGGCTCCTACGAGCAGTACTTC

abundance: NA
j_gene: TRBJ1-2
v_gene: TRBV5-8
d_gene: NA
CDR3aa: CASSRRDWVYTF
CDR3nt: TGTGCCAGCAGCAGACGGGACTGGGTCTACACCTTC

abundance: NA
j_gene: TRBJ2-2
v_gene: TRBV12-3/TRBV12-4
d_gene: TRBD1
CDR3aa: CASSRQGYGELFF
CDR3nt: TGTGCCAGCAGCAGACAGGGGTACGGGGAGCTGTTTTTT

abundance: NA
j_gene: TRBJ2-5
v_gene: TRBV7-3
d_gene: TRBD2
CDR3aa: CASSLSSGGPNREAQYF
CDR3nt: TGTGCCAGCAGCTTGAGTAGCGGGGGCCCGAACAGGGAGGCCCAGTACTTC

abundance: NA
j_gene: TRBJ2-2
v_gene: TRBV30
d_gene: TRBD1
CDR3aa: CAWGGTGLTGELFF
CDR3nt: TGTGCCTGGGGAGGGACAGGTCTCACCGGGGAGCTGTTTTTT

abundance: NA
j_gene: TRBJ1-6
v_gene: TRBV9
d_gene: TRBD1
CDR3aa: CASSPGQGIPLHF
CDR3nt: TGTGCCAGCAGCCCCGGACAGGGGATACCCCTCCACTTT

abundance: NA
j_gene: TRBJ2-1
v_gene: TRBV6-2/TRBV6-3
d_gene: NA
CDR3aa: CASSYATRLYNEQFF
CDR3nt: TGTGCCAGCAGTTACGCCACGAGACTCTACAATGAGCAGTTCTTC

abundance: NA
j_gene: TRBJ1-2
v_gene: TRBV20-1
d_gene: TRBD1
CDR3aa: CSASRGGDLYGYTF
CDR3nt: TGCAGTGCTTCCAGGGGGGGGGATCTCTATGGCTACACCTTC

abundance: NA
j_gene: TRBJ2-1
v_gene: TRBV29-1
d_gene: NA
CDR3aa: CSVVGTQVVNEQFF
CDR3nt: TGCAGCGTTGTGGGGACGCAGGTCGTAAATGAGCAGTTCTTC

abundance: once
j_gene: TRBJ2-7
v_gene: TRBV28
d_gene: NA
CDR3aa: CASKDQGGSSSYNEQYF
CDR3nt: TGTGCCTCTAAGGATCAGGGGGGGTCGAGCTCCTACAATGAGCAGTACTTC

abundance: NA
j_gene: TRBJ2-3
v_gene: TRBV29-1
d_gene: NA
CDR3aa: CSPTLVADSTDTQYF
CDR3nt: TGCAGCCCAACCTTGGTAGCGGATAGCACAGATACGCAGTATTTT

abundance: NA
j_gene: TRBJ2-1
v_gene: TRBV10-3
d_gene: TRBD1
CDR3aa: CAIREGQLNNEQFF
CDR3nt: TGTGCCATCAGAGAGGGACAGTTGAACAATGAGCAGTTCTTC

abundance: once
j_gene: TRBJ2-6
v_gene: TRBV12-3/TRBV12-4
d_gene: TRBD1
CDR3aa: CASSHDREIEANVLTF
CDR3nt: TGTGCCAGCAGTCATGACAGGGAGATAGAGGCCAACGTCCTGACTTTC

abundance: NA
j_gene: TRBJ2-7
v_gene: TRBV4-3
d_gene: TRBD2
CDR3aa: CASSQDMSGGTYEQYF
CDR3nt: TGCGCCAGCAGCCAAGATATGAGCGGGGGAACCTACGAGCAGTACTTC

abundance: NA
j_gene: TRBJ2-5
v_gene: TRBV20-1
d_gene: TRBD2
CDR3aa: CSASGAGGPVQETQYF
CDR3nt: TGCAGTGCTAGTGGCGCGGGGGGGCCTGTTCAAGAGACCCAGTACTTC

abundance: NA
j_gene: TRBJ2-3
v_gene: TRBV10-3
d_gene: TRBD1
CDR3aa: CAIREVGQGPYF
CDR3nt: TGTGCCATCAGGGAAGTGGGACAGGGGCCGTATTTT

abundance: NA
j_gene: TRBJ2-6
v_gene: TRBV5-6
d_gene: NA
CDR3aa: CASSLGRRTGANVLTF
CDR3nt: TGTGCCAGCAGCTTGGGGCGCAGAACTGGGGCCAACGTCCTGACTTTC

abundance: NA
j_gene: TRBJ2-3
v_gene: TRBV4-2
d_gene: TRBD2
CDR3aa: CASSHATSGGAADTQYF
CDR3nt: TGTGCCAGCAGCCATGCAACTAGCGGGGGGGCAGCAGATACGCAGTATTTT

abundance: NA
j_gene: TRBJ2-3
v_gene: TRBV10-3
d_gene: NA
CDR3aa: CAAGPGADTQYF
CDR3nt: TGTGCCGCGGGACCAGGGGCAGATACGCAGTATTTT

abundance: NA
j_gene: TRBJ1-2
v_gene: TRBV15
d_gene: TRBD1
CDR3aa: CATTRRDRVNYGYTF
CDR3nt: TGTGCCACCACCCGAAGGGACAGAGTTAACTATGGCTACACCTTC

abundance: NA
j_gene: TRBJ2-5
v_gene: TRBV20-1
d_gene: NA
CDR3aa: CSGQGFQETQYF
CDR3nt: TGCAGTGGCCAGGGATTCCAAGAGACCCAGTACTTC

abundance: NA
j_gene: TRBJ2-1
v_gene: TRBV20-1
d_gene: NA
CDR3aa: CSARTASGPQPNEQFF
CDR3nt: TGCAGTGCTAGAACCGCGTCGGGACCCCAACCCAATGAGCAGTTCTTC

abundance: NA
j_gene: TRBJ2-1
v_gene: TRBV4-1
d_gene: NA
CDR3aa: CASSQEAGRWNEQFF
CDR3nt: TGCGCCAGCAGCCAAGAGGCAGGGCGATGGAATGAGCAGTTCTTC

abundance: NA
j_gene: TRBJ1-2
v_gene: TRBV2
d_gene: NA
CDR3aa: CASSESWRGSTF
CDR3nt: TGTGCCAGCAGTGAGAGCTGGAGGGGTTCCACCTTC

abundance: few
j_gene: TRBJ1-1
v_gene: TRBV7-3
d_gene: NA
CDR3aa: CASSLSLNTEAFF
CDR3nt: TGTGCCAGCAGCTTATCCCTGAACACTGAAGCTTTCTTT

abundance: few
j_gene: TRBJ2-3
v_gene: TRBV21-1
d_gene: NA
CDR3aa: CASRGQGADTQYF
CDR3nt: TGTGCCAGCAGAGGACAGGGCGCAGATACGCAGTATTTT

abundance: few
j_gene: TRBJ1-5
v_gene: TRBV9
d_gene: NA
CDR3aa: CASSVGPGYGNQPQHF
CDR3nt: TGTGCCAGCAGCGTAGGGCCTGGGTACGGCAATCAGCCCCAGCATTTT

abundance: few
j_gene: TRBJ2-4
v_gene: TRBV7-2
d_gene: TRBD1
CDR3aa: CASSSRTGLAKNIQYF
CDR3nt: TGTGCCAGCAGCTCTCGGACAGGATTAGCCAAAAACATTCAGTACTTC

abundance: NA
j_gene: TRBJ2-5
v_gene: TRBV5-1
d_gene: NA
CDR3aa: CASSLEGGRKTQYF
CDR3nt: TGCGCCAGCAGCTTGGAGGGTGGACGAAAGACCCAGTACTTC

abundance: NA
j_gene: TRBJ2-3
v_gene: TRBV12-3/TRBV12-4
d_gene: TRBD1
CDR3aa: CASTRDRGQDTQYF
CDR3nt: TGTGCCAGCACCCGAGACAGGGGGCAAGATACGCAGTATTTT

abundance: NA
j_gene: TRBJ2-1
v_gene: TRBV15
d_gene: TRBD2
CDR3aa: CATSRSGAGGVYEQFF
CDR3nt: TGTGCCACCAGCAGATCGGGGGCGGGAGGAGTTTACGAGCAGTTCTTC

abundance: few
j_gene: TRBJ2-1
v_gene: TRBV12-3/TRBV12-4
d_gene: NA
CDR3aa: CAILGVGEQFF
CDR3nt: TGTGCCATCCTGGGGGTTGGTGAGCAGTTCTTC

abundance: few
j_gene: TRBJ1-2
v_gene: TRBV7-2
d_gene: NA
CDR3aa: CASSLWHGEGSGYTF
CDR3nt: TGTGCCAGCAGCTTATGGCACGGGGAAGGCTCTGGCTACACCTTC

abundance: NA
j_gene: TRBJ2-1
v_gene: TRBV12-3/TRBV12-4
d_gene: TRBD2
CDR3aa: CASSSRLAGGSYNEQFF
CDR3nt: TGTGCCAGCAGTTCTCGACTAGCGGGGGGTTCCTACAATGAGCAGTTCTTC